This T cell receptor beta chain was identified in a study of cytomegalovirus exposure and HLA in healthy donors. Overall study context: An earlier analysis found 117 million unique TCR beta sequences from approximately 190 million T cells. Across almost 400 genotyped donors, 81% landed in the Caucasian-associated ancestry cluster.

In germline, CDR1 is SGHTA, CDR2 FQGNSA. There are 15 residues in the CDR3. Trimming removed 3 bases from V and 4 bases from J, with 15 bases in between. Whole-study findings and limits: The study reported that TCR beta sequences accurately predicted HLA-A and HLA-B alleles in most subjects. Most CMV-associated TCR beta chains appeared HLA-restricted in a later analysis.

Concerning this clone itself: The antigen remains unidentified.

This PCR relied on a set of 60 Vbeta primers and 13 Jbeta primers. TCRdb's table, derived via immunoSEQ multiplex PCR, lists solely in-frame clones and lacks some. The table records 210,000 or so clones, roughly 91% of them present only once. The J gene is TRBJ2-5, the V gene TRBV7-2; D may be TRBD2 (7 bases). This sequence was found in a woman aged 18 to 35 in good health and CMV-seronegative. The source material was PBMCs. The CDR3 nucleotides are TGTGCCAGCAGCTTGGGGGGGGGACAAGGAGAGACCCAGTACTTC. Its translation: CASSLGGGQGETQYF.